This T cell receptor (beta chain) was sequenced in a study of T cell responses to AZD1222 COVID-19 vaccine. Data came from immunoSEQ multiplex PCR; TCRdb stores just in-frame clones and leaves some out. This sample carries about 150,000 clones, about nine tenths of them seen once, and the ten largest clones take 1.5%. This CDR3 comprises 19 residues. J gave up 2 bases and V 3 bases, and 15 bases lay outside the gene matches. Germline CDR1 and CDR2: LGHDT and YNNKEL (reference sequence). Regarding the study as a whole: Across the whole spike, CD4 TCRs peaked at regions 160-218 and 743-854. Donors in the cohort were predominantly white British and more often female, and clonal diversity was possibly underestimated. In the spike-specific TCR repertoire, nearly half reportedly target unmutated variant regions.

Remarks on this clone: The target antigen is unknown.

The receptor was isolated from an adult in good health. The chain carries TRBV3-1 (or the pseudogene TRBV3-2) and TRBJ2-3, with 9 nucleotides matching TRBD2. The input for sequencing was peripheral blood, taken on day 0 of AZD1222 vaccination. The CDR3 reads CASSQTRFWTSASTDTQYF. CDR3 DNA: TGTGCCAGCAGCCAGACCCGCTTTTGGACTAGCGCGTCCACAGATACGCAGTATTTT.